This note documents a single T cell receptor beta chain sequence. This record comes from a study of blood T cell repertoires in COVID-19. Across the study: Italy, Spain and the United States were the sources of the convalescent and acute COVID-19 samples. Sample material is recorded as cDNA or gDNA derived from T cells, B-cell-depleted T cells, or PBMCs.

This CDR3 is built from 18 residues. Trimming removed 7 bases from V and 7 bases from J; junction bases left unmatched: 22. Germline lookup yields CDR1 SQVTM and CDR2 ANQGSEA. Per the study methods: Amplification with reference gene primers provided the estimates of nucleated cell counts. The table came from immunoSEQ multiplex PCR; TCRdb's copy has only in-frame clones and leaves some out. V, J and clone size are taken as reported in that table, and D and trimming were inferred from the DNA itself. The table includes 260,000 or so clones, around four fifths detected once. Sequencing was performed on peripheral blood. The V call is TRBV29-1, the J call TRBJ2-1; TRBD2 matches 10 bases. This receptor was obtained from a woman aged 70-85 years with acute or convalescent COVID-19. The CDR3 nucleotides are TGCAGCGCACCGCCGTCCCAGGAGGGGCTAGCGGGGGTAAATGAGCAGTTCTTC. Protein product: CSAPPSQEGLAGVNEQFF.